The clone carrying this T cell receptor (beta chain) was seen many times. Its antigen is currently unknown. These data come from a study of read filtering for tumor transcriptome and immune sequencing. Study-wide background: The cohort had 17 men and approximately 14 women aged roughly 40 to 90, mean roughly 65 years. DNase treatment preceded whole-transcriptome library preparation. RNA-seq yielded only about 85 to 1273 TCR reads, IR-seq about 4 to 10.27 million. Study-level findings and limits: About 81.9% of IR-seq clonotypes had one read, totaling approximately 3.3% of reads; RNA-seq: roughly 76% and 46%.

This library used about 360 ng RNA and molecular barcoded adaptors spanning alpha/delta and beta/gamma chains. Each CDR3 protein gets one entry after TCRdb re-called the reads with MiXCR. The sample shows some 120,000 distinct CDR3 sequences, roughly 13% of them seen only once. Trimming at V came to 1 base and at J to 0 bases, leaving 5 bases not matched to a gene. The V gene's germline CDR1 is SEHNR and CDR2 FQNEAQ (reference sequence). The CDR3 is 17 amino acids. The chain joins TRBV7-9 to TRBJ2-1; 8 positions agree with TRBD2. This sequence was found in a donor aged 40 or over with multiple myeloma. The sequencing sample was made of a population of CD138-negative cells sorted from bone marrow. CDR3 loop: CASSLDGGGHSYNEQFF. DNA of the CDR3: TGTGCCAGCAGCTTAGACGGGGGGGGGCACTCCTACAATGAGCAGTTCTTC.